This TCR beta chain emerged from a study of cytotoxic CD8 clonotypes in ibrutinib-treated CLL. Study-wide background: The study included 11 relapsed/refractory and under 16 treatment-naive patients; roughly 18 had IGHV unmutated disease. Partial response was seen in around 24 patients and complete response in 2; after median roughly 66 months, about 14 stayed remitted, about 12 progressed. Timing of response sample collection was a median about twelve months after treatment start, with a range of 6 to 36.

Frozen PBMC stocks contributed about 1.8 micrograms of genomic DNA to the TCR beta libraries. This CDR3 comprises 13 residues. After removal of 5 bases from V and 8 bases from J, the junction contained 6 bases not matched to a gene. Germline CDR1 and CDR2: SGHVS and FQNEAQ. The method was immunoSEQ multiplex PCR; TCRdb's version includes in-frame clones alone and lacks a portion of them. The sample has approximately 340,000 clones, 67% seen once. The sequenced sample was PBMCs, obtained after 36 months of ibrutinib treatment. This chain uses TRBV7-8 with TRBJ1-1; 9 bases map to TRBD1. This receptor was identified in a human donor with chronic lymphocytic leukemia. CDR3 coding DNA: TGTGCCAGCAGCCGGGGACAGGGATGGGAAGCTTTCTTT. Residues: CASSRGQGWEAFF.